These 16 T cell receptor beta chains originate from one sample sequenced in a study of T-cell memory formation after mild COVID-19. TCRdb analysed the 5' RACE reads with MiXCR anew, one entry per CDR3 protein. This sample has about 290,000 distinct CDR3 sequences, with approximately 18% found just once. Sequenced input: PBMCs or a T cell subset sorted from them (not recorded which). These receptors were collected from a man between 18 and 35 years old who had mild COVID-19 (a few samples of this study predate the infection). Cell type and time point are not known.

The chain recombines TRBV5-1 with TRBJ2-5; TRBD1 agrees at 7 bases. Germline V gene data show CDR1 as SGHRS and CDR2 as YFSETQ. J gave up 5 bases and V 1 base, and 5 bases lay outside the gene matches. The CDR3 covers 14 residues. The CDR3 reads CASSLYRGGETQYF. DNA for the CDR3: TGCGCCAGCAGCTTGTACAGGGGTGGGGAGACCCAGTACTTC.

The rearrangement uses TRBV7-8 and TRBJ2-7; 8 bases agree with TRBD1. The CDR3 totals 15 residues. The J segment lost 0 bases and the V segment lost 7 bases, leaving 8 bases of the junction unmatched. Looked up from germline, CDR1 is SGHVS and CDR2 is FQNEAQ. CDR3 loop: CASTPGQVSSYEQYF. CDR3 nucleotide sequence: TGTGCCAGCACACCGGGACAGGTCAGCTCCTACGAGCAGTACTTC.

In its sample, this clonotype was seen a few times. The chain uses TRBV6-2 or TRBV6-3 and TRBJ2-1; D unclear. From germline, CDR1 is MNHEY and CDR2 SVGEGT. The CDR3 is 14 residues long. V was pared by 6 bases and J by 0 bases, with 9 bases between. The DNA for the CDR3 is TGTGCCAGCAGCTATTTGCGCTCCTACAATGAGCAGTTCTTC. This gives the protein CASSYLRSYNEQFF.

A few counts support this clonotype. The chain is built from TRBV12-3 or TRBV12-4 and TRBJ2-5; D is uncertain. V was trimmed by 5 bases and J by 7 bases, leaving 11 bases between them. This CDR3 comprises 12 residues. Here the CDR3 reads CASSRATPTQYF. The CDR3 DNA reads as TGTGCCAGCAGTCGGGCCACGCCGACCCAGTACTTC.

This clonotype was counted between two and nine times. The CDR3 nucleotides read TGTGCCAGCAGCTCCGGGACGAGAAACACCATATATTTT. Amino acids: CASSSGTRNTIYF. V is TRBV7-2 and J is TRBJ1-3; the D gene is possibly TRBD1 (5 bases). V lost 4 bases, J lost 5 bases, and 9 bases lay in between. The CDR3 sequence is 13 residues long. CDR1 is SGHTA, CDR2 FQGNSA, per germline.

The chain recombines TRBV7-2 with TRBJ2-3; D gene unclear. The CDR3 has 16 amino acids. Germline assignment: CDR1 SGHTA and CDR2 FQGNSA. V lost 0 bases and J 0 bases, leaving 10 bases between the germline ends. The CDR3 DNA follows: TGTGCCAGCAGCTTAGCGTCGAGGAGTAGCACAGATACGCAGTATTTT. Translating gives CASSLASRSSTDTQYF.

This clonotype has a handful of counts. The chain links TRBV20-1 to TRBJ1-6, with 9 bases fitting TRBD1. Germline CDR1 DFQATT, CDR2 SNEGSKA (reference sequence). V shed 3 bases, J shed 10 bases, and the junction held 10 bases outside the gene matches. The length of the CDR3 is 15 residues. CDR3 region: CSASEPGQGRSPLHF. The CDR3 DNA sequence: TGCAGTGCTAGCGAACCGGGACAGGGAAGGTCACCCCTCCACTTT.

The gene calls are TRBV7-9 and TRBJ2-5; D is uncertain. V was clipped by 3 bases and J by 6 bases, with 5 bases between them. This CDR3 region has 11 residues. In germline, CDR1 is SEHNR, CDR2 FQNEAQ (reference sequence). This chain's CDR3 is CASSLPQTQYF. The CDR3 region has the DNA TGTGCCAGCAGCTTGCCCCAGACCCAGTACTTC.

This clonotype was seen a few times. The V and J genes are TRBV27 and TRBJ1-1; D is unresolved. Germline V gives CDR1 MNHEY, CDR2 SMNVEV (reference sequence). The CDR3 length is 13 residues. Trimming took off 6 bases at V and 6 bases at J, with 14 bases between the two ends. The CDR3 spells CASSRSPPSEAFF. CDR3 nucleotide sequence: TGTGCCAGCAGCCGGAGTCCCCCCTCTGAAGCTTTCTTT.

This clonotype was counted a few times. This chain links TRBV20-1 with TRBJ1-5, with D unresolved. V was clipped by 5 bases and J by 6 bases, with 17 bases between them. CDR1 DFQATT and CDR2 SNEGSKA come from the germline V gene (reference sequence). This CDR3 has 14 residues. The CDR3 DNA reads TGCAGTGCTGGACCTCCGGCTGGAAGTCAGCCCCAGCATTTT. Its translation is CSAGPPAGSQPQHF.

The chain links TRBV28 to TRBJ2-7, with TRBD1 matching over 8 bases. V lost 7 bases, J lost 1 base, and 6 bases stayed unmatched. CDR3 size: 14 residues. Germline CDR1 is MDHEN and CDR2 is SYDVKM. The CDR3 DNA reads TGTGCCAGCAACCAGGGGGCACCTTCCTACGAGCAGTACGTC. Translating gives CASNQGAPSYEQYV.

This clonotype has ten or more counts. This chain connects TRBV7-2 to TRBJ2-5; D possibly corresponds to TRBD1 (6 bases). The germline gives CDR1 SGHTA, CDR2 FQGNSA. This CDR3 comprises 15 residues. V dropped 3 bases and J dropped 10 bases, with 21 bases sitting between them. CDR3 sequence reads: CASSFGFGQLVFQYF. As DNA, the CDR3 is TGTGCCAGCAGCTTTGGGTTCGGACAGTTGGTTTTCCAGTACTTC.

The rearrangement uses TRBV12-3 or TRBV12-4 and TRBJ1-4, with a weak D call TRBD1 (5 bases). The V and J ends lost 3 bases and 13 bases respectively, with 12 bases between them. The CDR3 consists of 12 residues. The CDR3 sequence: CASSLGGSRLFF. In DNA, the CDR3 is TGTGCCAGCAGTTTGGGGGGATCGAGACTGTTTTTT.

The chain combines TRBV7-6 with TRBJ2-5, with 9 bases that match TRBD2. The CDR3 is 16 residues long. V was clipped by 8 bases and J by 3 bases; unmatched bases: 13. Germline V gene sequence: CDR1 SGHVS, CDR2 FNYEAQ. The CDR3 DNA follows: TGTGCCAGCGCCACGGTGGCGGGGGGGCGTGAAGAGACCCAGTACTTC. Translated: CASATVAGGREETQYF.

The chain employs TRBV6-5 and TRBJ1-1; D is unclear. This CDR3 comprises 16 residues. V lost 0 bases, J lost 9 bases, and 20 bases lay in between. Germline CDR1 and CDR2: MNHEY and SVGAGI. The CDR3 loop reads CASSYSSRTFKGKAFF. The CDR3 coding sequence is TGTGCCAGCAGTTACTCGAGTAGGACTTTCAAAGGCAAAGCTTTCTTT.

V is TRBV12-5 and J is TRBJ2-3; D is uncertain. Germline values: CDR1 LGHNT, CDR2 FRNRAP. CDR3 length: 14 residues. V lost 1 base to trimming and J lost 2 bases, with 7 bases between them. CDR3 coding DNA: TGTGCTAGTGGTTTGGGGCAAACCACAGATACGCAGTATTTT. This codes for CASGLGQTTDTQYF.